This TCR beta chain was sequenced for a study of cytomegalovirus exposure and HLA in healthy donors. Study-wide findings and caveats: As a later analysis revealed, most CMV-associated TCR beta chains appeared HLA-restricted. Some public TCRs appeared in many individuals, while most sequences were rare. Common viral pathogens seemed, in a later analysis, to connect with several of the most significant clusters. Presence/absence analyses rested on an assumption that sequencing depth was roughly uniform across donors.

A note on this clone: The antigen is not known.

Vbeta (60) and Jbeta (13) primers were used in the PCR. TCRdb's table, derived via immunoSEQ multiplex PCR, lists solely in-frame clones and lacks some. The sample includes approximately 100,000 clones, roughly 70% of them seen just once. The CDR3 consists of 17 residues. Germline CDR1 is SGDLS and CDR2 is YYNGEE. Germline trimming cut 3 bases from V and 5 bases from J; bases unmatched to any gene: 13. The sample taken for sequencing was PBMCs. The source is a man aged 40-49 years in good health and CMV-seropositive. The chain has TRBV9 and TRBJ2-3; TRBD2 agrees at 9 bases. The CDR3 DNA reads as TGTGCCAGCAGCGCGGATGGGGGAGGACTAGCGAAAGATACGCAGTATTTT. This codes for CASSADGGGLAKDTQYF. The full variable domain, with the rest looked up from reference TRBV9 and TRBJ2-3, is DSGVTQTPKHLITATGQRVTLRCSPRSGDLSVYWYQQSLDQGLQFLIQYYNGEERAKGNILERFSAQQFPDLHSELNLSSLELGDSALYFCASSADGGGLAKDTQYFGPGTRLTVL.